What follows are 4 T cell receptor beta chains derived from one specimen sequenced in a study of cytomegalovirus exposure and HLA in healthy donors. The PCR used 60 Vbeta and 13 Jbeta primers. Data came from immunoSEQ multiplex PCR; TCRdb stores just in-frame clones and leaves some out. Among 150,000 to 200,000 clones, around 90% were seen once, and the ten largest hold 0.9% to 1.2%. Sequences were obtained from PBMCs. These TCRs come from a boy aged 2 to 10 in good health and CMV-seronegative.

V usage is TRBV11-2 and J usage is TRBJ1-1; no definite D call. The V gene lost 3 bases and the J gene lost 3 bases, with 8 bases spanning the gap. This CDR3 has 13 residues. Germline CDR1 is SGHAT and CDR2 is FQNNGV. CDR3 in DNA: TGTGCCAGCAGCTTTTCCGGTGACACTGAAGCTTTCTTT. Protein product: CASSFSGDTEAFF.

This clone was observed a handful of times. The gene calls are TRBV2 and TRBJ2-7; 12 positions match TRBD1. The CDR3 loop spans 15 amino acids. After removal of 2 bases from V and 5 bases from J, the junction contained 4 bases not matched to a gene. CDR1 SNHLY and CDR2 FYNNEI come from the germline V gene. The CDR3 region is CASSETGTGGHEQYF. CDR3 sequence (DNA): TGTGCCAGCAGTGAAACCGGGACAGGGGGCCACGAGCAGTACTTC.

This clone occurred a few times. CDR3 nucleotide sequence: TGTGCCAGCAGTTTTTCGGACAGGGGGCTTGAGCAGTACTTC. It codes for CASSFSDRGLEQYF. The chain combines TRBV27 with TRBJ2-7, with 11 bases aligning to TRBD1. V gave up 3 bases and J gave up 7 bases; unmatched junction bases: 5. CDR3 length: 14 residues. CDR1 is MNHEY, CDR2 SMNVEV, per germline (reference sequence).

This clone showed up just once. This chain uses TRBV5-1 with TRBJ2-1, with TRBD2 identical over 11 bases. V lost 0 bases and J lost 3; bases outside the gene matches: 5. From germline, CDR1 is SGHRS and CDR2 YFSETQ. This CDR3 is 17 amino acids long. CDR3 DNA: TGCGCCAGCAGCTTGGAGCGAGGGACTAGCGGCTACAATGAGCAGTTCTTC. Protein: CASSLERGTSGYNEQFF.